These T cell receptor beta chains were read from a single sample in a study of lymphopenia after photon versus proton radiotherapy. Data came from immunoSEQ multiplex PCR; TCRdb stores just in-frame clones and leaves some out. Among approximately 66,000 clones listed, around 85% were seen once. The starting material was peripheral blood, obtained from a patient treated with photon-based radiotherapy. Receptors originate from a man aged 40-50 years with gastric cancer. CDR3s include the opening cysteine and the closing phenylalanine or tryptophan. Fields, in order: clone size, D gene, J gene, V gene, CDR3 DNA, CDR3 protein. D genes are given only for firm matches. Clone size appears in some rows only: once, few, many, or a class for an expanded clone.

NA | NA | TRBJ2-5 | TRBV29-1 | TGCAGCACATTGCAGGGGGGGGAGACCCAGTACTTC | CSTLQGGETQYF
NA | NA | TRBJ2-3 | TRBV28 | TGTGCCAGCAGTTCCCTAGAAGCCCTACCGGGGGTTACTAGCACAGATACGCAGTATTTT | CASSSLEALPGVTSTDTQYF
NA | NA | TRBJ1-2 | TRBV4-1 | TGCGCCAGCAGCCAGGCTCAAGCAGGGGCTTACGGCTACACCTTC | CASSQAQAGAYGYTF
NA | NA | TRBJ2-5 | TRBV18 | TGTGCCAGCTCAAAACAGGGGACTAACCAAGAGACCCAGTACTTC | CASSKQGTNQETQYF
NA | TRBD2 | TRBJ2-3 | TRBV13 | TGTGCCAGCAGCCCCGGGACTAGCGGGGGGAGAACAGATACGCAGTATTTT | CASSPGTSGGRTDTQYF
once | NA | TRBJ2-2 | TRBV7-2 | TGTGCCAGCAGCTTAGAAGGGCAGGCCGCCGGGGTGCTGTTTTTT | CASSLEGQAAGVLFF
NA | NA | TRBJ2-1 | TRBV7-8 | TGTGCCAGCAGTTCCCCCGGACGGAGCTCCTACAATGAGCAGTTCTTC | CASSSPGRSSYNEQFF
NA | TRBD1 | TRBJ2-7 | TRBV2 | TGTGCCAGCGCGGGACAGGAGGTTCAGTACTTC | CASAGQEVQYF
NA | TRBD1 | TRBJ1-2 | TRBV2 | TGTGCCAGCAGCCTAGGTGGGACAGGGAGCTATGGCTACACCTTC | CASSLGGTGSYGYTF
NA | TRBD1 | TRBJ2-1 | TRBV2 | TGTGCCAGCAGTTGGACAGGGGAGGCCTACAATGAGCAGTTCTTC | CASSWTGEAYNEQFF
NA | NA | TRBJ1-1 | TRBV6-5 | TGTGCCAGCAGTTATGACAGGTCCACTGAAGCTTTCTTT | CASSYDRSTEAFF
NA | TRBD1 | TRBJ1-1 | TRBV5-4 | TGTGCCAGCAGAAAGGACAGGGGTCTCACTGAAGCTTTCTTT | CASRKDRGLTEAFF
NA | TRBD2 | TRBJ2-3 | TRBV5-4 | TGTGCCAGCACGCGGGGGGTGTCAGATACGCAGTATTTT | CASTRGVSDTQYF
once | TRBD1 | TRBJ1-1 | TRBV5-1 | TGCGCCAGCAGCTTGGGACAGGGCGCAGGGAACACTGAAGCTTTCTTT | CASSLGQGAGNTEAFF
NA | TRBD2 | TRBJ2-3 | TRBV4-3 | TGCGCCAGCAGCCAAGCAGCGGGGCCGTCGGCAGATACGCAGTATTTT | CASSQAAGPSADTQYF
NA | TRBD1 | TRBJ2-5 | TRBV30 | TGTGCCTGGAGTCGGACAGGGAAAGAGACCCAGTACTTC | CAWSRTGKETQYF
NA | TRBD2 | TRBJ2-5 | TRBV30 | TGTGCCTGGAGGGCTAGCGGGTGGGAGACCCAGTACTTC | CAWRASGWETQYF
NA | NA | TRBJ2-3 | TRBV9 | TGTGCCAGCAGCGTAGGGGCAGATACGCAGTATTTT | CASSVGADTQYF
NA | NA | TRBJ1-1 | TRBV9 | TGTGCCAGCAGCGCCCGCCTTGGTTTAGAAAACACTGAAGCTTTCTTT | CASSARLGLENTEAFF
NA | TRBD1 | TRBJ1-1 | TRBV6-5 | TGTGCCAGCAGACAGGGGCTTACGGCTGAAGCTTTCTTT | CASRQGLTAEAFF
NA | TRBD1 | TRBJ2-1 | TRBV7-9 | TGTGCCAGCAGCGACAGGGGGCCTCACAATGAGCAGTTCTTC | CASSDRGPHNEQFF
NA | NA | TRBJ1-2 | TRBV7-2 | TGTGCCAGCAGTGCCTATACAGCTAACTATGGCTACACCTTC | CASSAYTANYGYTF
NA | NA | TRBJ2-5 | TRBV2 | TGTGCCAGCAGAAGCCCGGAGTACCAAGAGACCCAGTACTTC | CASRSPEYQETQYF
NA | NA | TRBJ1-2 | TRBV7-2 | TGTGCCAGCACGGACCAGGGACTCGGCTATGGCTACACCTTC | CASTDQGLGYGYTF
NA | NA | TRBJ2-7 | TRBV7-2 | TGTGCCAGCAGCTTAGGGGGGGTCTACGAGCAGTACTTC | CASSLGGVYEQYF
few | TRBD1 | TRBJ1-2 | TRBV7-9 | TGTGCCAGCAGCTTGGGACAGGGTAACGGCTACACCTTC | CASSLGQGNGYTF
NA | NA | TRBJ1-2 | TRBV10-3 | TGTGCCATCACCGGACGGGAGAACTATGGCTACACCTTC | CAITGRENYGYTF
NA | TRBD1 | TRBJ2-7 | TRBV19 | TGTGCCAGTAGTCTCGGACAGGGGATTTCCGAGCAGTACTTC | CASSLGQGISEQYF
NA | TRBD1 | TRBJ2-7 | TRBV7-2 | TGTGCCAGCAGCAGCCGACAGGGGACCTACGAGCAGTACTTC | CASSSRQGTYEQYF
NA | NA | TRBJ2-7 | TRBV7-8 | TGTGCCAGCAGCTTACGCTCCTACGAGCAGTACTTC | CASSLRSYEQYF
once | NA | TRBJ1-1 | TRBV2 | TGTGCCAGCAGTGAAAGTGAAATGAACACTGAAGCTTTCTTT | CASSESEMNTEAFF
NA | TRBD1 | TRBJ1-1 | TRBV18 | TGTGCCAGCTCACCAGGGGGACAGGGGGTGATTAGCACTGAAGCTTTCTTT | CASSPGGQGVISTEAFF
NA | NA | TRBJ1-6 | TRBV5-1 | TGCGCCAGCAGCCGAATACCTACGTCACCCCTCCACTTT | CASSRIPTSPLHF
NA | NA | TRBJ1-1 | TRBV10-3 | TGTGCCACCCGCTACGGGGGGACTGAAGCTTTCTTT | CATRYGGTEAFF
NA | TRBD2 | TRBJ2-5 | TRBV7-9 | TGTGCCAGCAGCCTCGGACTAGCGGGGGGGTTAGAGACCCAGTACTTC | CASSLGLAGGLETQYF
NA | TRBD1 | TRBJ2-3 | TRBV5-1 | TGCGCCAGCAGCTTGACAGGGGGAATCTCAGATACGCAGTATTTT | CASSLTGGISDTQYF
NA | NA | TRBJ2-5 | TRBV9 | TGTGCCAGCAGCCCCGGGAATGAAGAGACCCAGTACTTC | CASSPGNEETQYF
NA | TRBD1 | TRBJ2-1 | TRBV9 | TGTGCCAGCAGCGTAGCACCGGGACAGGGCTACAATGAGCAGTTCTTC | CASSVAPGQGYNEQFF
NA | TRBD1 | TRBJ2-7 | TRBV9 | TGTGCCAGCGGGGCCGGGACAGCCTACGAGCAGTACTTC | CASGAGTAYEQYF
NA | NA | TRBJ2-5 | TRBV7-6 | TGTGCCAGCAGCTTAGCGGGGCGGGCTGAAGAGACCCAGTACTTC | CASSLAGRAEETQYF
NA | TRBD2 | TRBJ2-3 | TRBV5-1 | TGTGCCAGCAGCTTGGCACTAGCGGCTAGCACAGATACGCAGTATTTT | CASSLALAASTDTQYF
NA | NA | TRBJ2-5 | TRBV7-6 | TGTGCCAGCAGCTTAGGGGTCGCGGGACTTCCGAAAGAGACCCAGTACTTC | CASSLGVAGLPKETQYF
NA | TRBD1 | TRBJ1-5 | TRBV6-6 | TGTGCCAGCAATGACAGGGGCGGGCAGCCCCAGCATTTT | CASNDRGGQPQHF
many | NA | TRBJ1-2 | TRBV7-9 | TGTGCCAGCAGCCATACGACAGACCCCGGGGACTATGGCTACACCTTC | CASSHTTDPGDYGYTF
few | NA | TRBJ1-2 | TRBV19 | TGTGCCAGTAGCCCTTCAAGGGACGGCCGTCACACCTTC | CASSPSRDGRHTF
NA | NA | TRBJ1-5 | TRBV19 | TGTGCCAGTAGTTGGGGACCCAATCAGCCCCAGCATTTT | CASSWGPNQPQHF
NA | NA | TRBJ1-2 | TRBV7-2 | TGTGCCAGCAGCTTAGCCCCTTGGGGGGGGGAGGATGGCTACACCTTC | CASSLAPWGGEDGYTF
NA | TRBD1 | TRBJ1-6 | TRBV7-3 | TGTGCCAGCAGCCCACGGGACAGGGGGCGAAATTCACCCCTCCACTTT | CASSPRDRGRNSPLHF
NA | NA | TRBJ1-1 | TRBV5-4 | TGTGCCAGCAGCTTGGGGGGTGCTCCCGAAGCTTTCTTT | CASSLGGAPEAFF
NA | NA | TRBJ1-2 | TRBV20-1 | TGCAGTGCAAGGAAGGGTGGCTACACCTTC | CSARKGGYTF
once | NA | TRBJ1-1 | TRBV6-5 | TGTGCCAGCAGCCTAACCACCTCGAACACTGAAGCTTTCTTT | CASSLTTSNTEAFF
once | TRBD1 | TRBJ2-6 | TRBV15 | TGTGCCACCGGGACAGGTAGCTCTGGGGCCAACGTCCTGACTTTC | CATGTGSSGANVLTF
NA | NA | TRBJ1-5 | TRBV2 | TGTGCCAGCAGTGGCGGCGGGGTCAATCAGCCCCAGCATTTT | CASSGGGVNQPQHF
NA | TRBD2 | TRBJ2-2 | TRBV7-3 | TGTGCCAGCAGCGCGACGGGACTAGCGGGGGTAGGGGACACCGGGGAGCTGTTTTTT | CASSATGLAGVGDTGELFF
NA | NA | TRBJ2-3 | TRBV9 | TGTGCCAGCAAGGAGACGGAGAGCACAGATACGCAGTATTTT | CASKETESTDTQYF
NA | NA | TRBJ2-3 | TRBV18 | TGTGCCACCGCCGGTGGCGGCGCAGATACGCAGTATTTT | CATAGGGADTQYF
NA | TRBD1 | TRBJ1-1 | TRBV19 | TGTGCCAGTAGGAGCGGTGGGGGGACAGAACAAGCTTTCTTT | CASRSGGGTEQAFF
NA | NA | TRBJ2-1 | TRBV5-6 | TGTGCCAGCAGCTTGTGGCCCTACAATGAGCAGTTCTTC | CASSLWPYNEQFF
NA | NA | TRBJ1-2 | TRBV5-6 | TGTGCCAGCAGCTTGGGCAGGGGAAGGGGGGGCTACACCTTC | CASSLGRGRGGYTF
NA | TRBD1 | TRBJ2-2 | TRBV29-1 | TGCAGCGTTGAAAAGGGGGACAGGATGGCCGGGGAGCTGTTTTTT | CSVEKGDRMAGELFF